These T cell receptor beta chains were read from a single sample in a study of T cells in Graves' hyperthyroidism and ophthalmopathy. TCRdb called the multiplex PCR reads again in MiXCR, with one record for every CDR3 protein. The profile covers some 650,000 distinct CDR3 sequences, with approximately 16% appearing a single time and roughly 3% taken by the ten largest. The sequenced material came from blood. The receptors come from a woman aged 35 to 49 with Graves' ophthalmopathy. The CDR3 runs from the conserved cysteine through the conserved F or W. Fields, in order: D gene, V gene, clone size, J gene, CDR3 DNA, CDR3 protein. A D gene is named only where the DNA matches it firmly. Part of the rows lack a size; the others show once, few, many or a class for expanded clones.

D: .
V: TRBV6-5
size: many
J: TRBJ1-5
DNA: TGTGCCAGCAGTTACTCGACAGTGGGCCCCCGTCAGCCCCAGCATTTT
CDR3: CASSYSTVGPRQPQHF

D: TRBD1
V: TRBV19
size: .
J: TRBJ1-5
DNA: TGTGCCAGTAGTATAAGGGAGGGGACAGGAAATCAGCCCCAGCATTTT
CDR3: CASSIREGTGNQPQHF

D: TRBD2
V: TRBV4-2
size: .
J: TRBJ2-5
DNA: TGTGCCAGCAGCCAAGGGAGACTAGCTGGGGAGACCCAGTACTTC
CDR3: CASSQGRLAGETQYF

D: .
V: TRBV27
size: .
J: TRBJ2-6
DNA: TGTGCCAGCGGGTCCCCAGGGGACTTTACCGGGGCCAACGTCCTGACTTTC
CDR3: CASGSPGDFTGANVLTF

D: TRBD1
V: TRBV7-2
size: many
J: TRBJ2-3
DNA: TGTGCCAGCAGCCGGACAGGGGGAAGGGGGACAGATACGCAGTATTTT
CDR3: CASSRTGGRGTDTQYF

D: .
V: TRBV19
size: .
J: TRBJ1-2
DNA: TGTGCCAGTAGTATCCGCAGGGAGGAAGGCTACACCTTC
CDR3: CASSIRREEGYTF

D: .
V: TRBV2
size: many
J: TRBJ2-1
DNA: TGTGCCAGCAGTGACAGGGCAAGTTTTGGGGATGAGCAGTTCTTC
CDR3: CASSDRASFGDEQFF

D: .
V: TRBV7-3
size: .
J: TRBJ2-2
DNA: TGTGCCAGCAGCTTACTGCAGGGGAACACCGGGGGGCTGTTTTTT
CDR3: CASSLLQGNTGGLFF

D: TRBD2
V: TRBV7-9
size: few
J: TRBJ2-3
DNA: TGTGCCAGCAGCATTCTACTAGCGCGAGGAGATACGCAGTATTTT
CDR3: CASSILLARGDTQYF

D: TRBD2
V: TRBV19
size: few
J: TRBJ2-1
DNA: TGTGCCAGTAATACCGGGACTAGCGACTACAATGAGCAGTTCTTC
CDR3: CASNTGTSDYNEQFF

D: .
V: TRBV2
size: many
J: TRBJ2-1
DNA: TGTGCCAGCAGTCTGGGGACGAGCCGCTACAATGAGCAGTTCTTC
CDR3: CASSLGTSRYNEQFF

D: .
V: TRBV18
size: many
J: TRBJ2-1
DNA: TGTGCCAGCTCACCAGTGCTTGAAGGAGTTGATGAGCAGTTCTTC
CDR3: CASSPVLEGVDEQFF

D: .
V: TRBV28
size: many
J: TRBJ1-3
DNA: TGTGCCAGCAGTTTCCCTCCGGGAAACACCATATATTTT
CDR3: CASSFPPGNTIYF

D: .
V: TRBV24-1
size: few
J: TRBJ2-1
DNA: TGTGCCACCAGTGATTGGCAGGGTCTCGGCAATGAGCAGTTCTTC
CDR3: CATSDWQGLGNEQFF

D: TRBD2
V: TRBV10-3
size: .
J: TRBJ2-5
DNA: TGTGCCATCAGTCAGCGGGGAGAAGAGACCCAGTACTTC
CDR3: CAISQRGEETQYF

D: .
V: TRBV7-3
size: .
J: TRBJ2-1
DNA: TGTGCCAGCAGCTGGGGAGGGGGGAGTAGAAATGAGCAGTTCTTC
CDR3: CASSWGGGSRNEQFF

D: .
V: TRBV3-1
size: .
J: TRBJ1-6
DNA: TGTGCCAGCAGCCAACGCTACGCTTTGGGTTCACCCCTCCACTTT
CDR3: CASSQRYALGSPLHF

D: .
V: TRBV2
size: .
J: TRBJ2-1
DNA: TGTGCCAGCAGTGCCAGGGCGGTAATAGAGCAGTTCTTC
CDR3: CASSARAVIEQFF

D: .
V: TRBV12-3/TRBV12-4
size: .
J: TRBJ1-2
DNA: TGTGCCAGCAGTCCTCAAACGGGTGGCTACACCTTC
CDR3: CASSPQTGGYTF

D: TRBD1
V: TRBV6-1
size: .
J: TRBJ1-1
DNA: TGTGCCAGCAGGGTGAGGGACAGACTGAACACTGAAGCTTTCTTT
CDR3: CASRVRDRLNTEAFF

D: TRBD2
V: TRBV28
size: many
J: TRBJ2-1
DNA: TGTGCCAGCAGTTTAGGGAGCGGGAGGGATTACAATGAGCAGTTCTTC
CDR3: CASSLGSGRDYNEQFF

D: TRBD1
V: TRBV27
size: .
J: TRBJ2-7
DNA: TGTGCCAGCAGTTGGGACAGGGCCTCCTACGAGCAGTACTTC
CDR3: CASSWDRASYEQYF

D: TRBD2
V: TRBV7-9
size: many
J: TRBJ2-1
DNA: TGTGCCAGCAGCTTTAAGCGGGGCTCCTACAATGAGCAGTTCTTC
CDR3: CASSFKRGSYNEQFF

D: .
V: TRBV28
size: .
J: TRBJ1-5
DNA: TGTGCCAGCACAGTTATATCAAATCAGCCCCAGCATTTT
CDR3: CASTVISNQPQHF

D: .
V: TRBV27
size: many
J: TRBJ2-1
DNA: TGTGCCAGCAGTCATAACAGGGACTCGAGCTCCTACAATGAGCAGTTCTTC
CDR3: CASSHNRDSSSYNEQFF

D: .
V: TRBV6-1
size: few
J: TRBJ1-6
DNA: TGTGCCAGCAGTGAACAACGGACAGCCTTCTCCTATAATTCACCCCTCCACTTT
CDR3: CASSEQRTAFSYNSPLHF

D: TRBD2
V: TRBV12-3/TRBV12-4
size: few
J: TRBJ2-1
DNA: TGTGCCAGCAGCTCCGGCGGGGCTCCCGGGACTAGCGGGTCTTCCGATGAGCAGTTCTTC
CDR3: CASSSGGAPGTSGSSDEQFF

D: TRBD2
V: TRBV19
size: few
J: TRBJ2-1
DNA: TGTGCCAGTAGTCCGCTAGCGGATAGCTCCTACAATGAGCAGTTCTTC
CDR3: CASSPLADSSYNEQFF

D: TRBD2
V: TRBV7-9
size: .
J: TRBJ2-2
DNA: TGTGCCAGCAGTTCCGGGACTAGCGGGAACACCGGGGAGCTGTTTTTT
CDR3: CASSSGTSGNTGELFF

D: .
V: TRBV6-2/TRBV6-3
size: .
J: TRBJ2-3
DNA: TGTGCCAGCCTCCCTAGGCTCATCCGTCGAGGGTCAGATACGCAGTATTTT
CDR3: CASLPRLIRRGSDTQYF

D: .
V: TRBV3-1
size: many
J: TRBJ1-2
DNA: TGTGCCAGCAGCCAACCCGGTGGCAGACGGGTGCATGGCTACACCTTC
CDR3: CASSQPGGRRVHGYTF